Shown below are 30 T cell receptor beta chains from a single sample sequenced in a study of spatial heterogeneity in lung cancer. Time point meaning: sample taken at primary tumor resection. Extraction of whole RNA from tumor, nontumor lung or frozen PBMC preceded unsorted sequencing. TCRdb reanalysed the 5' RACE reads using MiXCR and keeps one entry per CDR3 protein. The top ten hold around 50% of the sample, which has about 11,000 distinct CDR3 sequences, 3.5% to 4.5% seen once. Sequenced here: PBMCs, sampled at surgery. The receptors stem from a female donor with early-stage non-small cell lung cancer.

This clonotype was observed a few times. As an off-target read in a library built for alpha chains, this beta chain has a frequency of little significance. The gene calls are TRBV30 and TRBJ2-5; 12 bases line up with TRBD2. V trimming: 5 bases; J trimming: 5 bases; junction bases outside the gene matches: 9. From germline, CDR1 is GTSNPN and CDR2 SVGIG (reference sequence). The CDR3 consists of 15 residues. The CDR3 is CAWCPGLAGCETQYF. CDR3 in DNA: TGTGCCTGGTGTCCGGGACTAGCGGGCTGTGAGACCCAGTACTTC. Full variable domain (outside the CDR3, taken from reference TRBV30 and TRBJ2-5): SQTIHQWPATLVQPVGSPLSLECTVEGTSNPNLYWYRQAAGRGLQLLFYSVGIGQISSEVPQNLSASRPQDRQFILSSKKLLLSDSGFYLCAWCPGLAGCETQYFGPGTRLLVL.

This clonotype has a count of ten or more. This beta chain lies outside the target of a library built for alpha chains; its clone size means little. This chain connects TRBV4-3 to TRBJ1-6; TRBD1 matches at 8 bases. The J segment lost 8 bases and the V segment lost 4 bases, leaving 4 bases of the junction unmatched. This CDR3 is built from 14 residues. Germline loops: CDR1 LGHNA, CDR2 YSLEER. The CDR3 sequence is CASSPDRADSPLHF. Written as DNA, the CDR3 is TGCGCCAGCAGCCCGGACAGGGCAGATTCACCCCTCCACTTT.

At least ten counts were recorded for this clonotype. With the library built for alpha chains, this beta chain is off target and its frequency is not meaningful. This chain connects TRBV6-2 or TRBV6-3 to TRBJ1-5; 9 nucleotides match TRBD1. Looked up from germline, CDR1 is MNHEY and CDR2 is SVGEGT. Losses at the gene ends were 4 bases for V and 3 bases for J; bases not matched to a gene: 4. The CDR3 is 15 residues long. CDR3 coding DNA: TGTGCCAGCAGTTGGACAGGGGCTACCAATCAGCCCCAGCATTTT. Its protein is CASSWTGATNQPQHF.

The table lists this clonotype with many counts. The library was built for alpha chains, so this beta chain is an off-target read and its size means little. CDR3 sequence: CASSYLARGPYEQYF. In nucleotides, the CDR3 is TGTGCCAGCAGTTACCTCGCGAGGGGGCCTTACGAGCAGTACTTC. V and J are TRBV6-2 or TRBV6-3 and TRBJ2-7, with TRBD1 identical over 7 bases. Trimming removed 2 bases from V and 4 bases from J; junction bases left unmatched: 8. Germline V lookup: CDR1 MNHEY, CDR2 SVGEGT. The CDR3 consists of 15 residues.

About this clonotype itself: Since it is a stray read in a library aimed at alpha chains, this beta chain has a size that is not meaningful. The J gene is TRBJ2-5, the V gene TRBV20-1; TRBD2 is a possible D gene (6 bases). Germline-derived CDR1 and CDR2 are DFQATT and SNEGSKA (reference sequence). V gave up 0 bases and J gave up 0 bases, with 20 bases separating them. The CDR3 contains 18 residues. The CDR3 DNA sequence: TGCAGTGCTAGAGATTTGTTCAGGCCCGGGAGTAACCAAGAGACCCAGTACTTC. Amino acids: CSARDLFRPGSNQETQYF.

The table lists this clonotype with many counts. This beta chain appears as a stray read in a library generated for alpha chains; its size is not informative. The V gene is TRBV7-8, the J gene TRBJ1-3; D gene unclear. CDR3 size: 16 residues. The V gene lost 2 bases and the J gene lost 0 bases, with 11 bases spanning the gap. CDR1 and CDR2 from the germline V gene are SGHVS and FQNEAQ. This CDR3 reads CASSLLSVPSGNTIYF. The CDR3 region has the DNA TGTGCCAGCAGCTTACTTTCCGTCCCCTCTGGAAACACCATATATTTT.

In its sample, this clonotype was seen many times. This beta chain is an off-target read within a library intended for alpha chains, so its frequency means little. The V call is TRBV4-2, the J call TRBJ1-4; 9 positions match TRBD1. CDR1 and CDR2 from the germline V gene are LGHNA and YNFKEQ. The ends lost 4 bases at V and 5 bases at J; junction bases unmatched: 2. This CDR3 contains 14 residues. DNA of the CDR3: TGTGCCAGCAGCCCCGGGACAGGGAATGAAAAACTGTTTTTT. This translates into CASSPGTGNEKLFF.

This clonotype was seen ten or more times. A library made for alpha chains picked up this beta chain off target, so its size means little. The CDR3: CASSVGRTGNYGYTF. In DNA, the CDR3 is TGTGCCAGCAGCGTAGGCAGGACAGGCAACTATGGCTACACCTTC. V is TRBV9 and J is TRBJ1-2; 7 bases agree with TRBD1. CDR3 length: 15 amino acids. V shed 0 bases, J shed 2 bases, and the junction held 4 bases outside the gene matches. Germline V gene sequence: CDR1 SGDLS, CDR2 YYNGEE. Based on the CDR3 plus reference TRBV9 and TRBJ1-2, the full variable domain is DSGVTQTPKHLITATGQRVTLRCSPRSGDLSVYWYQQSLDQGLQFLIQYYNGEERAKGNILERFSAQQFPDLHSELNLSSLELGDSALYFCASSVGRTGNYGYTFGSGTRLTVV.

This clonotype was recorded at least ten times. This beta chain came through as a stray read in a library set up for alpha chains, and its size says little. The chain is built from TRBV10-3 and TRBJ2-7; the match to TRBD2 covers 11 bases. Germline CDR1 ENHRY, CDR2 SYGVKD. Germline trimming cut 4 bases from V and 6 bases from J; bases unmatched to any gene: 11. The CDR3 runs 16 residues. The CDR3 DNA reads TGTGCCATCAGTGCGGGACTAGCGGATTCCTACGTCGAGCAGTACTTC. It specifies CAISAGLADSYVEQYF.

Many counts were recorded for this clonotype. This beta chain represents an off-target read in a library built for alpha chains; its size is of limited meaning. The CDR3: CASSPRRGSWTQYF. The CDR3, as DNA: TGTGCCAGCTCACCGCGGAGGGGGAGTTGGACCCAGTACTTC. J is TRBJ2-5 and V is TRBV18; D is possibly TRBD1 or TRBD2 (6 bases each). V was cut by 3 bases and J by 7 bases, with 15 bases left in between. The germline gives CDR1 KGHSH, CDR2 LQKENI. This CDR3 has 14 amino acids.

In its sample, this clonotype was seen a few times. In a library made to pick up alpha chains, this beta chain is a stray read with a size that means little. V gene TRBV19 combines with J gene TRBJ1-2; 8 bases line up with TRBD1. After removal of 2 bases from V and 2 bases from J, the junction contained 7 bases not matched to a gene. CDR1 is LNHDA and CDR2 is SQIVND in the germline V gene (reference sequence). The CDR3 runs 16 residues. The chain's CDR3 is CASSIQKNRGNYGYTF. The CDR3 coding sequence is TGTGCCAGTAGTATACAGAAGAACAGGGGGAACTATGGCTACACCTTC. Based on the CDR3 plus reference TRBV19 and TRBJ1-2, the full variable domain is DGGITQSPKYLFRKEGQNVTLSCEQNLNHDAMYWYRQDPGQGLRLIYYSQIVNDFQKGDIAEGYSVSREKKESFPLTVTSAQKNPTAFYLCASSIQKNRGNYGYTFGSGTRLTVV.

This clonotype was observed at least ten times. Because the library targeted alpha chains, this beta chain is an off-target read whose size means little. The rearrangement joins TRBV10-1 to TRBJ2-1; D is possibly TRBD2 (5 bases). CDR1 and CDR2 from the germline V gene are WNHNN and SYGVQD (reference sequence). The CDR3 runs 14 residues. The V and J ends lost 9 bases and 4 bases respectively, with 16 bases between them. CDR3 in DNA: TGCGCCAGGGTCGGCTCCGGGGAGTACAATGAGCAGTTCTTC. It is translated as CARVGSGEYNEQFF.

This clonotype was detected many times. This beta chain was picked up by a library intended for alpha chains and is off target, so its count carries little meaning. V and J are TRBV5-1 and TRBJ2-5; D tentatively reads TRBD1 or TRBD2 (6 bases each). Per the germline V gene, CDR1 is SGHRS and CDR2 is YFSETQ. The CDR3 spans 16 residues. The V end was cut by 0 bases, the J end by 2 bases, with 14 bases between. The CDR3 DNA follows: TGCGCCAGCAGCTTGGAGGGGGGACACGGACAAGAGACCCAGTACTTC. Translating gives CASSLEGGHGQETQYF.

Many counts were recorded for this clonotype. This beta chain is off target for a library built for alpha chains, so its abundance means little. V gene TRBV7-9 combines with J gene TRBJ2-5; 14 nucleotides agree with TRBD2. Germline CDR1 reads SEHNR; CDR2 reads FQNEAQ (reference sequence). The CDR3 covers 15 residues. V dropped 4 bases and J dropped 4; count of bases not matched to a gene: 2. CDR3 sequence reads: CASSWTSGGTETQYF. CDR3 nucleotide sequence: TGTGCCAGCAGCTGGACTAGCGGGGGGACAGAGACCCAGTACTTC.

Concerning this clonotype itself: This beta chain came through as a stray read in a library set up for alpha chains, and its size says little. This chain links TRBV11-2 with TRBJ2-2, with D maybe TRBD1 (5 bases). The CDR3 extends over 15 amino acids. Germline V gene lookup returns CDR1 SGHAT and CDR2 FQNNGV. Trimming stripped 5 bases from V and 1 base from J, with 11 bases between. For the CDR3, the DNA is TGTGCCAGCAGCCCTTCGACAGTGAACACCGGGGAGCTGTTTTTT. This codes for CASSPSTVNTGELFF.

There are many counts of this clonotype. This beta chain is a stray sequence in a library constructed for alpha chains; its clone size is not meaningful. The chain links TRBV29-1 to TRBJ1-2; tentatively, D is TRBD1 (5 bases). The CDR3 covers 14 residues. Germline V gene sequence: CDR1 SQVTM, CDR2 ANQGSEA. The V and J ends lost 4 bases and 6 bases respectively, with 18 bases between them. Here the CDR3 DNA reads TGCAGCGTTGTGGGGGTGGGCAGGGCCCATGGCTACACCTTC. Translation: CSVVGVGRAHGYTF.

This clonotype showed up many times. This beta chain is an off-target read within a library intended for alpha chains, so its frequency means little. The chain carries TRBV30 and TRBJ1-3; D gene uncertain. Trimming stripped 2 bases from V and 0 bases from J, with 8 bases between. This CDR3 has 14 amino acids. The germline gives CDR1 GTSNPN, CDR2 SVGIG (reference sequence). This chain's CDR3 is CAWSLSDSGNTIYF. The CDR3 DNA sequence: TGTGCCTGGAGTCTATCGGACTCTGGAAACACCATATATTTT.

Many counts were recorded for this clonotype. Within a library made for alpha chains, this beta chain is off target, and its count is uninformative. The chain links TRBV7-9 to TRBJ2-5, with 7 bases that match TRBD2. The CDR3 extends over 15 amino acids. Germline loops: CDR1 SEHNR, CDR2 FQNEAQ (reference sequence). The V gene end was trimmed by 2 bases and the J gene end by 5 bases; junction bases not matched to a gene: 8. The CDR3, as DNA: TGTGCCAGCAGCTTAAGCGGGATCTTCGATGAGACCCAGTACTTC. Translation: CASSLSGIFDETQYF.

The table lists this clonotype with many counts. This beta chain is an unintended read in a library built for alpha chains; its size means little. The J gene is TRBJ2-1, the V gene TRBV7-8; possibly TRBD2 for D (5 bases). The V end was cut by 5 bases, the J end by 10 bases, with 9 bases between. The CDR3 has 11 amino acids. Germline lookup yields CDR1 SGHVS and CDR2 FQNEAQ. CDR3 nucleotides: TGTGCCAGCAGCGCTAGCCTAGAGCAGTTCTTC. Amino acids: CASSASLEQFF.

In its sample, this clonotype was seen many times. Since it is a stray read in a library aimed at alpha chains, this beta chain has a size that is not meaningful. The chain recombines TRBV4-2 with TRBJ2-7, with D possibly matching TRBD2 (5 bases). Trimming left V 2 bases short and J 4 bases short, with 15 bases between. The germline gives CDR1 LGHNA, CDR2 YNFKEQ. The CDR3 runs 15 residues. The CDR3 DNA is TGTGCCAGCAGCCAAAGGGAGAGCACTGGTTACGAGCAGTACTTC. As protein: CASSQRESTGYEQYF.

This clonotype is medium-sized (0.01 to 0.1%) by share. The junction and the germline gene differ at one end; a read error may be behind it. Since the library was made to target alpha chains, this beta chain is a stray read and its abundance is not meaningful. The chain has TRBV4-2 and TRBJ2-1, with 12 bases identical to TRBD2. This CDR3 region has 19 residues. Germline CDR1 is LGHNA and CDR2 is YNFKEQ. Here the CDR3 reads CASSQAASGGAFSNNEQFF. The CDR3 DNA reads TGTGCCAGCAGCCAAGCGGCTAGCGGGGGGGCCTTCTCCAACAATGAGCAGTTCTTC.

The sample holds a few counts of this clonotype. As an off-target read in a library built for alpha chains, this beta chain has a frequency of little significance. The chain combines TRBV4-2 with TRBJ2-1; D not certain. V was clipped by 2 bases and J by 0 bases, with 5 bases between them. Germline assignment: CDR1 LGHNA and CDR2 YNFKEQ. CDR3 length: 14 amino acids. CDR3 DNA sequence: TGTGCCAGCAGCCAACCCGACTCCTACAATGAGCAGTTCTTC. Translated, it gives CASSQPDSYNEQFF.

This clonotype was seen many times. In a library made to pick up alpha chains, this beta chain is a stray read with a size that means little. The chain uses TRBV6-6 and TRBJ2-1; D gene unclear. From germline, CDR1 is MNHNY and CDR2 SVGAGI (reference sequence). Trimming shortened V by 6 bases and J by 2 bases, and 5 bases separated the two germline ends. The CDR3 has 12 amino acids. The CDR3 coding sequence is TGTGCCAGCAGCCGTCCCTACAATGAGCAGTTCTTC. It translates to CASSRPYNEQFF.

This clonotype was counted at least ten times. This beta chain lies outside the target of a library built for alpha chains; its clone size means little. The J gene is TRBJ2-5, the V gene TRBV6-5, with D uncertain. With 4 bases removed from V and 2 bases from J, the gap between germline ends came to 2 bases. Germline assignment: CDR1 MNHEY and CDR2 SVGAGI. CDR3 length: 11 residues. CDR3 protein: CASSFQETQYF. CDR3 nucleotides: TGTGCCAGCAGTTTTCAAGAGACCCAGTACTTC.

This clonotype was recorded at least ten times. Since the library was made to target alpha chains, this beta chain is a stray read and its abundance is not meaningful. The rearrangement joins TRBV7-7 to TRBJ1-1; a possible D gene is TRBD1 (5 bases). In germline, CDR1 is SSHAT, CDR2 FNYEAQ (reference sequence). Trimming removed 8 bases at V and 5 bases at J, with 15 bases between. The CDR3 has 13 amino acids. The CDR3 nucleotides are TGTGCCAGCTCAATAAAAGAGGGGACTGAAGCTTTCTTT. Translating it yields CASSIKEGTEAFF.

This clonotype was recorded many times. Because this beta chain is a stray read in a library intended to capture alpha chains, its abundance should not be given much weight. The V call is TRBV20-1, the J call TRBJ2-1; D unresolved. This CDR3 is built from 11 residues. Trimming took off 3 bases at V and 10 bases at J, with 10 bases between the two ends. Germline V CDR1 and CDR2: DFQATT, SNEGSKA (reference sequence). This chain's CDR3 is CSARSSWEQFF. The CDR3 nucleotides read TGCAGTGCTAGGAGCTCATGGGAGCAGTTCTTC.

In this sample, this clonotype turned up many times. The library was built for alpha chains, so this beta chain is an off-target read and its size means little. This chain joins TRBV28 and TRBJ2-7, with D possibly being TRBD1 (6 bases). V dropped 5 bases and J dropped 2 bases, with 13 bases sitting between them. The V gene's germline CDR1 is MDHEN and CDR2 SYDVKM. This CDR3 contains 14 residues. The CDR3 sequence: CASSQRDTTYEQYF. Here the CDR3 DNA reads TGTGCCAGCAGTCAAAGGGACACCACCTACGAGCAGTACTTC. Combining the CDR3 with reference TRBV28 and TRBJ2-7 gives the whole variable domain DVKVTQSSRYLVKRTGEKVFLECVQDMDHENMFWYRQDPGLGLRLIYFSYDVKMKEKGDIPEGYSVSREKKERFSLILESASTNQTSMYLCASSQRDTTYEQYFGPGTRLTVT.

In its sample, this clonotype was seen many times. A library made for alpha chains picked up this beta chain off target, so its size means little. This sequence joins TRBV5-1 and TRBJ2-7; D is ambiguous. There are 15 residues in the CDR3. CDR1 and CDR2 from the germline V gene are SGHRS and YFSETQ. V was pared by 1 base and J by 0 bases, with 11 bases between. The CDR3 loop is CASSLLGSSSYEQYF. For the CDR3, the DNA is TGCGCCAGCAGCTTGCTCGGGTCTAGCTCCTACGAGCAGTACTTC.

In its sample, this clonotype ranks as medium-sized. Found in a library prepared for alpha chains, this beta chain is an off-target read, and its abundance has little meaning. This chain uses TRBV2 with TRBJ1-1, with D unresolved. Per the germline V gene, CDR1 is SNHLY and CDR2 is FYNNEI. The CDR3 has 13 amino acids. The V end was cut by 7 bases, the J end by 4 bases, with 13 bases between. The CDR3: CASTSGEGTEAFF. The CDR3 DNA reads TGTGCCAGCACCTCCGGGGAGGGCACTGAAGCTTTCTTT.

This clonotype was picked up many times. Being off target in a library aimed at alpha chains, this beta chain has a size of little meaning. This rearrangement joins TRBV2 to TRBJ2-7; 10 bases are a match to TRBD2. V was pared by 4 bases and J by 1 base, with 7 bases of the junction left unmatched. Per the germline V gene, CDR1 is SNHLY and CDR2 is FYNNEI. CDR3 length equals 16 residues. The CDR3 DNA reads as TGTGCCAGCAGTGGTTCTAGCGGGAGCCGGTCCTACGAGCAGTACTTC. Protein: CASSGSSGSRSYEQYF.